The 32 T cell receptor beta chains below were found in one sample sequenced in a study of brain T cells in children with intractable seizures. The time point denotes: blood from clinic visit 5 months post-surgery; TSC patient then seizure free. Sequencing used immunoSEQ multiplex PCR; TCRdb keeps in-frame clones, though not all of them. This sample has 300,000 to 400,000 clones, with roughly 92% found just once. The source was peripheral blood, collected roughly 5 months after surgery. All receptors derive from a boy in the first two years of life with tuberous sclerosis and intractable seizures.

V and J are TRBV19 and TRBJ1-6; D may be TRBD1 (5 bases). With 0 bases removed from V and 7 bases from J, the gap between germline ends came to 13 bases. Germline V lookup: CDR1 LNHDA, CDR2 SQIVND (reference sequence). This CDR3 spans 16 amino acids. Here the CDR3 DNA reads TGTGCCAGTAGTATAGATCGTGCAGGGTGGAATTCACCCCTCCACTTT. Its protein is CASSIDRAGWNSPLHF.

This clone was picked up one time. V usage is TRBV12-3 or TRBV12-4 and J usage is TRBJ1-1; D is uncertain. V was pared by 2 bases and J by 4 bases, with 8 bases between. This CDR3 contains 13 residues. CDR3 amino acids: CASSLQATTEAFF. CDR3 DNA: TGTGCCAGCAGTTTACAGGCAACCACTGAAGCTTTCTTT.

This clone was picked up one time. The J gene is TRBJ2-3, the V gene TRBV27, with a possible D match to TRBD2 (6 bases). CDR3 size: 16 residues. V was pared by 2 bases and J by 7 bases, with 19 bases between. Germline V lookup: CDR1 MNHEY, CDR2 SMNVEV (reference sequence). As DNA, the CDR3 is TGTGCCAGCAGTTTAATGAGGTCGGGAGATTTATATACGCAGTATTTT. This gives the protein CASSLMRSGDLYTQYF.

The genes are TRBV5-6 and TRBJ2-7; 9 nucleotides line up with TRBD2. The germline V gene encodes CDR1 SGHDT and CDR2 YYEEEE. Unmatched junction bases numbered 13, after V lost 4 bases and J lost 5 bases. This CDR3 has 16 residues. The CDR3 bases are TGTGCCAGCAGCCCGGTAGGGGCGGGGGGGCGCGACGAGCAGTACTTC. Amino acid sequence: CASSPVGAGGRDEQYF.

The chain carries TRBV3-1 (or the pseudogene TRBV3-2) and TRBJ1-4; D is unresolved. This CDR3 spans 17 amino acids. Trimming pared 6 bases from V and 5 bases from J, leaving 22 bases between. CDR1 and CDR2 (germline): LGHDT, YNNKEL (reference sequence). In DNA form, the CDR3 reads TGTGCCAGCAGTCACCTCCTTAGGACTGGAACAAATGAAAAACTGTTTTTT. This encodes CASSHLLRTGTNEKLFF.

The CDR3 sequence is CSVDESRGRGTEAFF. The DNA for the CDR3 is TGCAGCGTTGACGAGAGCAGGGGTCGTGGTACTGAAGCTTTCTTT. This chain uses TRBV29-1 with TRBJ1-1, with D possibly TRBD1 on 6 matching bases. The CDR3 runs 15 residues. Germline CDR1 is SQVTM and CDR2 is ANQGSEA. The V gene lost 3 bases and the J gene lost 5 bases, with 19 bases spanning the gap.

This clone has just one count. The chain has TRBV6-5 and TRBJ1-2; D gene unclear. Germline V gene data show CDR1 as MNHEY and CDR2 as SVGAGI. This CDR3 spans 15 amino acids. The V gene lost 0 bases and the J gene lost 7 bases, with 15 bases spanning the gap. CDR3 sequence: CASSYSSGRAGGYTF. The CDR3 DNA follows: TGTGCCAGCAGTTACTCCTCCGGGAGGGCAGGTGGCTACACCTTC.

This clone has more than one count but fewer than ten. Other DNA sequences from this sample encode an identical CDR3 as well. The rearrangement joins TRBV6-4 to TRBJ2-2; no clear D gene. V was pared by 0 bases and J by 4 bases, with 3 bases between. Germline CDR1 and CDR2: MRHNA and SNTAGT. This CDR3 has 13 residues. The CDR3 DNA sequence: TGTGCCAGCAGTGACTCGAGCACCGGGGAGCTGTTTTTT. As protein: CASSDSSTGELFF.

This chain links TRBV12-2 with TRBJ1-6. TRBV12-2 is reported as a pseudogene. The CDR3 has 14 amino acids. The CDR3 here is CASRTPGSNSPLHF. DNA for the CDR3: TGTGCAAGTCGCACCCCCGGCAGTAATTCACCCCTCCACTTT.

V is TRBV13 and J is TRBJ1-6; possible D gene TRBD1, 6 bases. CDR1 is PRHDT, CDR2 FYEKMQ, per germline (reference sequence). Between the trimmed V and J ends, which lost 6 bases and 3 bases, there was a span of 15 bases. The CDR3 runs to 16 residues. Here the CDR3 reads CASSPNARGYNSPLHF. The CDR3 DNA follows: TGTGCCAGCAGTCCGAATGCCAGGGGCTATAATTCACCCCTCCACTTT.

This clone has ten or more counts. The CDR3 bases are TGTGCCAGCAGCACAGGACAGGGACTAATCTATGGCTACACCTTC. Translation gives CASSTGQGLIYGYTF. The rearrangement joins TRBV9 to TRBJ1-2; 8 nucleotides match TRBD1. This CDR3 spans 15 amino acids. CDR1 and CDR2 (germline): SGDLS, YYNGEE. Unmatched junction bases numbered 9, after V lost 4 bases and J lost 4 bases.

This chain links TRBV3-1 (or the pseudogene TRBV3-2) with TRBJ2-1, with TRBD2 matching 7 bases. The CDR3 runs to 14 residues. Germline values: CDR1 LGHDT, CDR2 YNNKEL (reference sequence). The V gene end was trimmed by 4 bases and the J gene end by 4 bases; junction bases not matched to a gene: 4. DNA of the CDR3: TGTGCCAGCAGCCTACGGACTAGTTACAATGAGCAGTTCTTC. This codes for CASSLRTSYNEQFF.

DNA for the CDR3: TGTGCCAGCAGTTTGACAGCGAGCAATCAGCCCCAGCATTTT. This translates into CASSLTASNQPQHF. This chain links TRBV28 with TRBJ1-5; weak D call: TRBD1 (5 bases). This CDR3 region has 14 residues. Germline-derived CDR1 and CDR2 are MDHEN and SYDVKM. The V end was cut by 3 bases, the J end by 1 base, with 7 bases between.

The rearrangement joins TRBV12-5 to TRBJ1-1; possibly TRBD1 for D (5 bases). The ends were cut back, 6 bases at V and 1 base at J, with 9 bases in the middle. CDR1 is LGHNT, CDR2 FRNRAP, per germline. The CDR3 runs to 13 residues. The CDR3 bases are TGTGCTAGTGGCGCCGGACAGAACACTGAAGCTTTCTTT. Its protein is CASGAGQNTEAFF.

This chain joins TRBV29-1 and TRBJ2-3, with TRBD1 identical over 12 bases. Unmatched junction bases numbered 5, after V lost 1 base and J lost 6 bases. From germline, CDR1 is SQVTM and CDR2 ANQGSEA. The CDR3 is 15 residues long. The CDR3, as DNA: TGCAGCGTTGAAGCTCTGGGACAGGGGGCGGATACGCAGTATTTT. Translated, it gives CSVEALGQGADTQYF.

This chain links TRBV10-3 with TRBJ1-2; no clear D. Looked up from germline, CDR1 is ENHRY and CDR2 is SYGVKD. The V gene lost 5 bases and the J gene lost 1 base, with 17 bases spanning the gap. This CDR3 spans 16 amino acids. The CDR3 bases are TGTGCCATCAGTTTAAACCGGGCCTCCGTTAACTATGGCTACACCTTC. It yields the protein CAISLNRASVNYGYTF.

The V call is TRBV7-9, the J call TRBJ2-5; TRBD1 aligns across 8 bases. The CDR3 has 13 residues. The germline gives CDR1 SEHNR, CDR2 FQNEAQ (reference sequence). Trimming cost V 5 bases and J 5 bases; bases outside gene matches: 4. CDR3 protein: CASSPPGGETQYF. CDR3 bases: TGTGCCAGCAGCCCTCCAGGGGGCGAGACCCAGTACTTC.

This CDR3 is CASSSSVWGAPDDEQFF. CDR3 DNA sequence: TGTGCCAGCAGCTCAAGCGTTTGGGGGGCCCCTGACGATGAGCAGTTCTTC. The chain carries TRBV7-2 and TRBJ2-1, with D possibly called TRBD1 or TRBD2 (6 bases each). CDR1 SGHTA and CDR2 FQGNSA come from the germline V gene. This CDR3 has 17 amino acids. Trimming took 4 bases from V and 8 from J, leaving 24 bases between them. Full variable domain (remainder filled in from reference TRBV7-2 and TRBJ2-1): GAGVSQSPSNKVTEKGKDVELRCDPISGHTALYWYRQSLGQGLEFLIYFQGNSAPDKSGLPSDRFSAERTGGSVSTLTIQRTQQEDSAVYLCASSSSVWGAPDDEQFFGPGTRLTVL.

This CDR3 reads CASSHSLSAGETDTQYF. For the CDR3, the DNA is TGTGCCAGCAGCCACTCCCTTTCAGCGGGAGAGACAGATACGCAGTATTTT. The rearrangement uses TRBV4-2 and TRBJ2-3, with 8 bases aligning to TRBD2. The CDR3 runs 17 residues. V was pared by 3 bases and J by 3 bases, with 11 bases of the junction left unmatched. In germline, CDR1 is LGHNA, CDR2 YNFKEQ.

The chain carries TRBV4-1 and TRBJ1-1; D is perhaps TRBD1 (6 bases). The CDR3 runs 16 residues. V lost 1 base, J lost 2 bases, and 14 bases lay in between. Germline CDR1 and CDR2: MGHRA and YSYEKL. CDR3 residues: CASSQAQGIGNTEAFF. CDR3 sequence (DNA): TGCGCCAGCAGCCAAGCGCAGGGGATCGGAAACACTGAAGCTTTCTTT.

The rearrangement uses TRBV30 and TRBJ1-2, with D uncertain. The CDR3 totals 13 residues. Germline lookup yields CDR1 GTSNPN and CDR2 SVGIG (reference sequence). Trimming took 3 bases from V and 6 from J, leaving 14 bases between them. The CDR3 sequence is CAWRIRVQDGYTF. The CDR3 DNA reads TGTGCCTGGAGAATAAGGGTTCAGGATGGCTACACCTTC.

The rearrangement links TRBV14 to TRBJ2-2; no clear D. In germline, CDR1 is SGHDN, CDR2 FVKESK. Trimming stripped 3 bases from V and 8 bases from J, with 4 bases between. This CDR3 is 11 amino acids long. The CDR3 region is CASSHWGELFF. The CDR3 DNA reads TGTGCCAGCAGCCACTGGGGGGAGCTGTTTTTT. The full variable domain, completed using reference TRBV14 and TRBJ2-2, is EAGVTQFPSHSVIEKGQTVTLRCDPISGHDNLYWYRRVMGKEIKFLLHFVKESKQDESGMPNNRFLAERTGGTYSTLKVQPAELEDSGVYFCASSHWGELFFGEGSRLTVL.

The rearrangement joins TRBV6-5 to TRBJ1-3; D not certain. CDR3 length: 15 residues. The germline V gene has CDR1 MNHEY and CDR2 SVGAGI. Trimming shortened V by 0 bases and J by 0 bases, and 6 bases separated the two germline ends. The CDR3 DNA sequence: TGTGCCAGCAGTTACTCGTACCACTCTGGAAACACCATATATTTT. Translated, it gives CASSYSYHSGNTIYF.

This clone was recorded once. The chain employs TRBV6-6 and TRBJ1-5; D remains unclear. This CDR3 region has 15 residues. Germline CDR1 reads MNHNY; CDR2 reads SVGAGI (reference sequence). Trimming left V 2 bases short and J 0 bases short, with 8 bases between. The CDR3 DNA sequence: TGTGCCAGCAGTTACAGAGGGATTAGCAATCAGCCCCAGCATTTT. Translating it yields CASSYRGISNQPQHF.

The chain recombines TRBV30 with TRBJ2-7; either TRBD1 or TRBD2 may supply D (5 bases each). The germline V and J ends were trimmed by 2 bases and 1 base, with 12 bases remaining between them. There are 14 residues in the CDR3. Germline CDR1 is GTSNPN and CDR2 is SVGIG (reference sequence). CDR3 nucleotides: TGTGCCTGGAGTCTCGGGACGGAATCCTACGAGCAGTACTTC. This translates into CAWSLGTESYEQYF.

This chain uses TRBV3-1 (or the pseudogene TRBV3-2) with TRBJ2-3; the match to TRBD2 covers 11 bases. Unmatched junction bases numbered 5, after V lost 1 base and J lost 5 bases. Germline CDR1 is LGHDT and CDR2 is YNNKEL (reference sequence). This CDR3 comprises 16 residues. This chain's CDR3 is CASSQVELAGEDTQYF. The CDR3, as DNA: TGTGCCAGCAGCCAAGTTGAACTAGCGGGAGAAGATACGCAGTATTTT.

This chain connects TRBV4-2 to TRBJ1-1; D not certain. CDR3 size: 11 residues. V dropped 3 bases and J dropped 3 bases, with 2 bases sitting between them. Germline CDR1 LGHNA, CDR2 YNFKEQ. The CDR3 nucleotides read TGTGCCAGCAGCCACGACACTGAAGCTTTCTTT. This sequence encodes CASSHDTEAFF.

The chain recombines TRBV7-8 with TRBJ2-7; 10 bases line up with TRBD2. The CDR3 is made up of 16 amino acids. V trimming: 2 bases; J trimming: 6 bases; junction bases outside the gene matches: 10. Germline V gene sequence: CDR1 SGHVS, CDR2 FQNEAQ. CDR3: CASSLRASGRMREQYF. In DNA, the CDR3 is TGTGCCAGCAGCTTACGGGCTAGCGGGAGAATGCGCGAGCAGTACTTC.

A word on this clone: The same CDR3 can be traced to other DNA sequences in this sample. The V call is TRBV6-5, the J call TRBJ1-1; a weak D match, TRBD1 (5 bases). The V gene's germline CDR1 is MNHEY and CDR2 SVGAGI. This CDR3 region has 14 residues. Trimming took 2 bases from V and 1 from J, leaving 8 bases between them. The CDR3 here is CASSYLGQNTEAFF. The CDR3 DNA reads as TGTGCCAGCAGTTACCTTGGACAGAACACTGAAGCTTTCTTT.

The chain combines TRBV20-1 with TRBJ2-3; D remains unclear. CDR3 size: 14 residues. The germline V and J ends were trimmed by 3 bases and 3 bases, with 13 bases remaining between them. Germline V lookup: CDR1 DFQATT, CDR2 SNEGSKA (reference sequence). CDR3 coding DNA: TGCAGTGCTAGTGCTCACGGGTATACAGATACGCAGTATTTT. Translating gives CSASAHGYTDTQYF.

V usage is TRBV5-1 and J usage is TRBJ2-7, with 7 bases aligning to TRBD2. Germline V lookup: CDR1 SGHRS, CDR2 YFSETQ. This CDR3 comprises 15 residues. Trimming cost V 6 bases and J 0 bases; bases outside gene matches: 9. CDR3 protein: CASKTSSIFSYEQYF. In DNA form, the CDR3 reads TGCGCCAGCAAGACTAGCTCAATTTTCTCCTACGAGCAGTACTTC. The whole variable domain, filled in from reference TRBV5-1 and TRBJ2-7, reads KAGVTQTPRYLIKTRGQQVTLSCSPISGHRSVSWYQQTPGQGLQFLFEYFSETQRNKGNFPGRFSGRQFSNSRSEMNVSTLELGDSALYLCASKTSSIFSYEQYFGPGTRLTVT.

J is TRBJ2-1 and V is TRBV11-2, with TRBD2 matching 8 bases. CDR3 length: 15 residues. CDR1 is SGHAT, CDR2 FQNNGV, per germline. The J segment lost 6 bases and the V segment lost 2 bases, leaving 6 bases of the junction unmatched. The DNA of the CDR3 is TGTGCCAGCAGCTTAAGGCGGGAGGTCTTCAATGAGCAGTTCTTC. Encoded protein: CASSLRREVFNEQFF.